This TCR beta chain was captured by sequencing in a study of blood T cells in healthy people across ages. Study observations and caveats: Naive T cell percentage showed a strong correlation with the diversity of TCR beta.

As concerns this clonotype: Its matching antigen is unknown. The junction departs from the called germline gene at one end, perhaps through a read error.

From germline, CDR1 is SGHVS and CDR2 FQNEAQ. This CDR3 is built from 19 residues. Combining a sample-barcoded 5' primer with a J-beta primer mix, a second PCR ran for about 7 to 11 cycles. TCRdb itself ran the 5' RACE reads through MiXCR, one entry per CDR3 protein. The sample yields 500,000 to 650,000 distinct CDR3 sequences, over 25% seen once. These same data were also listed under a study on T cells of mothers and their children. That report adds: The people who donated were three healthy Caucasian mothers and their six children. Reads obtained per mother exceeded 10 million TCR beta CDR3 reads, with roughly 3.3 million obtained per child.

Source material: blood. This rearrangement joins TRBV7-8 to TRBJ2-3; D gene unclear. The receptor was isolated from a boy aged 2 to 9 in good health. CDR3 amino acids: CASSLARFQLSESTDRQYF. CDR3 nucleotides: TGTGCCAGCAGCTTAGCGCGGTTCCAGTTAAGCGAAAGCACAGATAGGCAGTATTTT.